This T cell receptor beta chain was sequenced in a study of T cell responses to AZD1222 COVID-19 vaccine. Germline values: CDR1 MNHNY, CDR2 SVGAGI (reference sequence). V shed 4 bases and J shed 7 bases, with 8 bases lying between them. The CDR3 contains 13 residues. Study-wide findings and caveats: Unmutated variant regions are reportedly the target of nearly half of TCRs that are spike-specific. Of the AZD1222 recipients, only six were seropositive at baseline.

This clone turned up a few times. The antigen remains undetermined. Clones were read by immunoSEQ multiplex PCR, and TCRdb kept only the in-frame ones, dropping some. The sample gives 100,000 to 150,000 clones, approximately 92% of which show up once; roughly 1% is in the top ten. The chain is built from TRBV6-6 and TRBJ1-6, with D unresolved. The sequencing here drew on peripheral blood, taken 28 days after the second AZD1222 dose. This receptor was taken from an adult who received the AZD1222 COVID-19 vaccine. The chain's CDR3 is CASSLQKNSPLHF. The CDR3 bases are TGTGCCAGCAGTTTGCAGAAGAATTCACCCCTCCACTTT.